The 10 T cell receptor beta chains presented below share a single source sample, sequenced in a study of blood T cells in healthy people across ages. A sample-barcoded 5' primer and a J-beta primer mix were used in a second PCR of roughly 7 to 12 cycles. Via MiXCR, TCRdb re-called the 5' RACE reads, giving one row per CDR3 protein. The sample has approximately 2,000,000 distinct CDR3 sequences, roughly two fifths seen once. Material for sequencing was blood. Every receptor here comes from a human donor in good health.

This clonotype appeared a few times. The rearrangement uses TRBV5-5 and TRBJ2-6, with no clear D. V lost 4 bases, J lost 0 bases, and 11 bases lay in between. The CDR3 extends over 16 amino acids. Germline assignment: CDR1 SGHKS and CDR2 YYEKEE (reference sequence). CDR3 nucleotides: TGTGCCAGCAGCCTTCGACACTTCTCTGGGGCCAACGTCCTGACTTTC. It yields the protein CASSLRHFSGANVLTF.

This sequence joins TRBV7-6 and TRBJ1-1; the D gene is possibly TRBD1 (5 bases). V lost 0 bases, J lost 6 bases, and 11 bases lay in between. The CDR3 totals 14 residues. Germline CDR1 is SGHVS and CDR2 is FNYEAQ. The CDR3 is CASSLAAGRAEAFF. CDR3 nucleotide sequence: TGTGCCAGCAGCTTAGCGGCGGGACGGGCTGAAGCTTTCTTT.

A few counts support this clonotype. This sequence joins TRBV7-9 and TRBJ2-6; TRBD1 matches 8 bases. The CDR3 runs to 19 residues. CDR1 SEHNR and CDR2 FQNEAQ come from the germline V gene (reference sequence). V gave up 1 base and J gave up 0 bases; unmatched junction bases: 8. CDR3 coding DNA: TGTGCCAGCAGCTTAGGGGTCGCGCAGGGGGCCTCTGGGGCCAACGTCCTGACTTTC. It encodes CASSLGVAQGASGANVLTF.

On this clonotype itself: A junction boundary mismatches the germline segment, possibly from a read error. The chain is built from TRBV20-1 and TRBJ2-7; TRBD1 or TRBD2 may be the D gene (6 bases each). The germline V gene has CDR1 DFQATT and CDR2 SNEGSKA (reference sequence). This CDR3 is built from 14 residues. CDR3 in amino acids: CSASFGGASYEQCF. The CDR3 bases are TGCAGTGCGTCCTTCGGGGGCGCATCCTACGAGCAGTGCTTC.

The chain couples TRBV15 to TRBJ2-1, with D tentatively TRBD1 (5 bases). The V gene lost 0 bases and the J gene lost 4 bases, with 10 bases spanning the gap. Germline lookup yields CDR1 LNHNV and CDR2 YYDKDF (reference sequence). This CDR3 is 15 amino acids long. The CDR3 loop reads CATSRDKAGYNEQFF. The CDR3 DNA follows: TGTGCCACCAGCAGAGATAAAGCAGGGTACAATGAGCAGTTCTTC. Drawing the rest from reference TRBV15 and TRBJ2-1, the complete variable domain is DAMVIQNPRYQVTQFGKPVTLSCSQTLNHNVMYWYQQKSSQAPKLLFHYYDKDFNNEADTPDNFQSRRPNTSFCFLDIRSPGLGDTAMYLCATSRDKAGYNEQFFGPGTRLTVL.

The chain carries TRBV6-1 and TRBJ2-7, with 10 bases that match TRBD2. Trimming at V came to 6 bases and at J to 0 bases, leaving 5 bases not matched to a gene. CDR1 is MNHNS and CDR2 is SASEGT in the germline V gene. The CDR3 has 15 amino acids. CDR3 protein: CASRGLAQSSYEQYF. In DNA, the CDR3 is TGTGCCAGCAGGGGACTAGCGCAGAGCTCCTACGAGCAGTACTTC.

The V gene is TRBV28, the J gene TRBJ2-3; D could derive from TRBD1 or TRBD2 (5 bases each). From germline, CDR1 is MDHEN and CDR2 SYDVKM. This CDR3 has 16 residues. V was clipped by 5 bases and J by 0 bases, with 15 bases between them. The CDR3 DNA follows: TGTGCCAGCAGTCCCAAGTTTTGGGGGAGCACAGATACGCAGTATTTT. This encodes CASSPKFWGSTDTQYF.

The chain carries TRBV11-3 and TRBJ2-4, with 8 bases aligning to TRBD2. The last part of the DNA fits TRBJ2-7 better; the J call may be wrong. The germline gives CDR1 SGHNT, CDR2 YENEEA. This CDR3 is built from 16 residues. The CDR3 spells CASSLVSGGLPYEQYF. The CDR3 DNA sequence: TGTGCCAGCAGCTTAGTAAGCGGGGGACTCCCCTACGAGCAGTACTTC.

The chain carries TRBV20-1 and TRBJ1-2; D not certain. The V end was cut by 5 bases, the J end by 8 bases, with 24 bases between. Germline loops: CDR1 DFQATT, CDR2 SNEGSKA (reference sequence). This CDR3 region has 15 residues. DNA for the CDR3: TGCAGTGCTGAGGGTAGGGCAAGCCTAAGGCGGGGCTACACCTTC. This gives the protein CSAEGRASLRRGYTF.

The V gene is TRBV12-3 or TRBV12-4, the J gene TRBJ1-2; D gene unclear. CDR3 length equals 14 residues. Trimming removed 3 bases at V and 9 bases at J, with 17 bases between. CDR3 DNA sequence: TGTGCCAGCAGTTTCTTCTTGTCAGGCGGTAGCTACACCTTC. Translation gives CASSFFLSGGSYTF.